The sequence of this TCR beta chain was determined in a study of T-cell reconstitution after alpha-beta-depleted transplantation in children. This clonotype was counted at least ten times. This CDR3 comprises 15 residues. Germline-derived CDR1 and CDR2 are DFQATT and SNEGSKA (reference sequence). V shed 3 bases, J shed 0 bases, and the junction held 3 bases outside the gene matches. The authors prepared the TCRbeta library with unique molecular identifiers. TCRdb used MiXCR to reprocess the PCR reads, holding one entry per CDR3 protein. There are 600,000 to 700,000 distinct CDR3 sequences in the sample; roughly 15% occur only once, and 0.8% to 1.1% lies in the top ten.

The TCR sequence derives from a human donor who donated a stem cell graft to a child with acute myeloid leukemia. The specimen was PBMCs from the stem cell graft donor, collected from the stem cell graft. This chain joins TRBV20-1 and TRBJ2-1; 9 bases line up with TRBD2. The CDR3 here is CSASSGGGSYNEQFF. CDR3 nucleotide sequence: TGCAGTGCTAGTAGCGGGGGTGGCTCCTACAATGAGCAGTTCTTC.